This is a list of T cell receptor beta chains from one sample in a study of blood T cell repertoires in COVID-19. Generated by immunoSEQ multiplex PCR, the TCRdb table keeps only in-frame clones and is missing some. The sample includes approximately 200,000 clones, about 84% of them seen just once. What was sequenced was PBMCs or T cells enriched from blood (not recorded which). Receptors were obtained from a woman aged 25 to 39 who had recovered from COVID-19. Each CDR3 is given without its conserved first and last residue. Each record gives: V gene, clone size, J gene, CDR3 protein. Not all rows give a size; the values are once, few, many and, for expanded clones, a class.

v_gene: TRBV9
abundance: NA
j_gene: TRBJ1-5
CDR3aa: ASSEGGGNQPQH

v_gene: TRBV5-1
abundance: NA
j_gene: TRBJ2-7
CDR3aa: ASSQMTGRGRYEQY

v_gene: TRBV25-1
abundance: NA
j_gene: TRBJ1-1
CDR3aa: ASSPQGLGNTEAF

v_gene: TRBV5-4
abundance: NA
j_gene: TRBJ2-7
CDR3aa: ASSSHGGRPLDEQY

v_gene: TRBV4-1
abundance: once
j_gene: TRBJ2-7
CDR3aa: ASSQDRTGFLLSYEQY

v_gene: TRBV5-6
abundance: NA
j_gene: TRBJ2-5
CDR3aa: ASSLILETQY

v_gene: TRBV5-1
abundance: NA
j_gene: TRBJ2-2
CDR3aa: ASSIGDRDTGELF

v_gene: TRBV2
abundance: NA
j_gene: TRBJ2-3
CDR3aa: ASSETSGSLDTQY

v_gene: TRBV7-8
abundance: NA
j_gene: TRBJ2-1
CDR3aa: ASSLALGGEARNEQF

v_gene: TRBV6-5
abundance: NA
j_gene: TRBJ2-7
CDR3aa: ASSYQGKSGAGQY

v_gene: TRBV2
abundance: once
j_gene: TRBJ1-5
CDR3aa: ASSEGSRYQPQH

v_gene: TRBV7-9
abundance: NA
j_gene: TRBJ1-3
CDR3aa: ASRRRQGANTIY

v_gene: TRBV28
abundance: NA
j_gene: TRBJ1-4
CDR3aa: ASSVGVSGEKLF

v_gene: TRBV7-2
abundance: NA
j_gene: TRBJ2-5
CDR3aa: ASAADKETQY

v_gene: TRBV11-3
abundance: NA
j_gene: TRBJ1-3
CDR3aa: ASSLDTERGNTIY

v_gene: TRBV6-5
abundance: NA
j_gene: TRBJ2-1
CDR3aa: ASSLLAGVEGEQF